This TCR beta chain derives from a study of cytomegalovirus exposure and HLA in healthy donors. The study's findings and limits: In presence/absence analyses, roughly uniform sequencing depth across donors was assumed. Several of the most significant clusters were apparently associated with common viral pathogens in a later analysis. CMV serostatus was the sole immune exposure information available. The likely explanation for a cluster of highly shared sequence variants was sequencing artifact.

Details on this clone: Its specificity is unknown.

PCR employed 60 Vbeta and 13 Jbeta primers. Assay: immunoSEQ multiplex PCR; the TCRdb copy retains only in-frame clones and omits some. The data show under 120,000 clones, 74% seen once. V lost 0 bases to trimming and J lost 10 bases, with 7 bases between them. This CDR3 region has 12 residues. The germline gives CDR1 SGHRS, CDR2 YFSETQ. The origin of this receptor is a man in his forties or fifties in good health and CMV-seropositive. The sample comprised PBMCs. The chain uses TRBV5-1 and TRBJ2-2, with D possibly TRBD1 on 6 matching bases. CDR3 in amino acids: CASSLEGEELFF. The DNA of the CDR3 is TGCGCCAGCAGCTTGGAGGGGGAGGAGCTGTTTTTT. Filled out from reference TRBV5-1 and TRBJ2-2, the complete variable domain reads KAGVTQTPRYLIKTRGQQVTLSCSPISGHRSVSWYQQTPGQGLQFLFEYFSETQRNKGNFPGRFSGRQFSNSRSEMNVSTLELGDSALYLCASSLEGEELFFGEGSRLTVL.